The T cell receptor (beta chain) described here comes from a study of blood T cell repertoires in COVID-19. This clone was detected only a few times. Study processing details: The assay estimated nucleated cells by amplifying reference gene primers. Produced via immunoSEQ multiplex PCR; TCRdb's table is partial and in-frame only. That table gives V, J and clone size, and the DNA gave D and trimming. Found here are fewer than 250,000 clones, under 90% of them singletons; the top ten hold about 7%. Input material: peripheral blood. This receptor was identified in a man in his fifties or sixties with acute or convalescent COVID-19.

The CDR3 reads CAIKLAGENTEAFF. The CDR3 region has the DNA TGTGCCATCAAGTTAGCAGGGGAGAACACTGAAGCTTTCTTT. The chain joins TRBV10-3 to TRBJ1-1; weak D call: TRBD1 (6 bases). Trimming removed 7 bases at V and 1 base at J, with 13 bases between. Looked up from germline, CDR1 is ENHRY and CDR2 is SYGVKD. The CDR3 is 14 residues long.